The following is a T cell receptor (beta chain) sequence with its context. The antigen remains undetermined. Clones were sequenced by immunoSEQ multiplex PCR, and TCRdb holds only the in-frame ones, with some missing. The repertoire holds millions of clones, approximately 94% seen once, with under 2% in the top ten. These data come from a study of shared clonotypes between healthy human individuals. Study results and caveats: The study generally estimated greater richness for naive than memory subsets.

Terminally differentiated effector memory CD45RA+ cells were left out of the naive CD8 fraction, which was CD45RO-negative and positively selected for CCR7. Material for sequencing was naive CD8+ T cells from PBMCs. This clonotype originated in a man aged 18 to 30 in good health. Some clones in this sample may be carry-over from other donors' samples.

CDR3 DNA sequence: TGTGCCAGCAGCGGGGGCCGCTTTTCTGACTTCACAGATACGCAGTATTTT. It is translated as CASSGGRFSDFTDTQYF. The gene calls are TRBV9 and TRBJ2-3, with TRBD1 as a possible D gene (5 bases). V was clipped by 3 bases and J by 2 bases, with 19 bases between them. The germline V gene has CDR1 SGDLS and CDR2 YYNGEE. This CDR3 comprises 17 residues. Using reference TRBV9 and TRBJ2-3 for the parts outside the CDR3, the full variable domain is DSGVTQTPKHLITATGQRVTLRCSPRSGDLSVYWYQQSLDQGLQFLIQYYNGEERAKGNILERFSAQQFPDLHSELNLSSLELGDSALYFCASSGGRFSDFTDTQYFGPGTRLTVL.